A selection of T cell receptor beta chains follows, all from one sample in a study of blood T cells in healthy people across ages. TCRdb reprocessed the 5' RACE reads via MiXCR and lists one record per CDR3 protein. Altogether about 970,000 distinct CDR3 sequences are present, around 54% being singletons, with the ten largest covering around a fifth. The sequenced sample was blood. The receptors shown here come from a woman aged 55-70 years in good health. Both conserved end residues are part of each CDR3. The order of the fields is J gene, V gene, CDR3 protein.

j_gene: TRBJ2-3; v_gene: TRBV15; CDR3aa: CATSREGLADRDTQYF
j_gene: TRBJ2-7; v_gene: TRBV15; CDR3aa: CATSRDRVRLNEQYF
j_gene: TRBJ2-3; v_gene: TRBV7-3; CDR3aa: CASSLGPSGTDTQYF
j_gene: TRBJ2-7; v_gene: TRBV20-1; CDR3aa: CSAHSGTGHSYEQYF
j_gene: TRBJ2-5; v_gene: TRBV12-3/TRBV12-4; CDR3aa: CASSLRGGGGETQYF
j_gene: TRBJ2-5; v_gene: TRBV28; CDR3aa: CASRLAETQYF
j_gene: TRBJ1-6; v_gene: TRBV4-1; CDR3aa: CASSPLSGDNSPLHF
j_gene: TRBJ1-2; v_gene: TRBV2; CDR3aa: CASSEALYSTYGYTF
j_gene: TRBJ2-3; v_gene: TRBV24-1; CDR3aa: CATSGLPQETQYF
j_gene: TRBJ2-1; v_gene: TRBV7-8; CDR3aa: CASSFRDPLIGNEQFF
j_gene: TRBJ2-5; v_gene: TRBV3-1; CDR3aa: CASSQAGDRKETQYF
j_gene: TRBJ2-5; v_gene: TRBV20-1; CDR3aa: CSARVTSGQETQYF
j_gene: TRBJ1-5; v_gene: TRBV7-3; CDR3aa: CASSATGWGPQHF
j_gene: TRBJ2-5; v_gene: TRBV20-1; CDR3aa: CSARDQGNQGPETQYF
j_gene: TRBJ2-3; v_gene: TRBV7-2; CDR3aa: CASSTKVTDTQYF
j_gene: TRBJ1-5; v_gene: TRBV24-1; CDR3aa: CATRPGPNQPQHF
j_gene: TRBJ2-5; v_gene: TRBV10-2; CDR3aa: CASGFQGGETQYF
j_gene: TRBJ2-7; v_gene: TRBV3-1; CDR3aa: CASSQVVGRAYEQYF
j_gene: TRBJ2-7; v_gene: TRBV12-3/TRBV12-4; CDR3aa: CASSQVREDYEQYF
j_gene: TRBJ2-2; v_gene: TRBV27; CDR3aa: CASSRKTETGELFF
j_gene: TRBJ2-7; v_gene: TRBV29-1; CDR3aa: CSVEDPSTYEQYF
j_gene: -; v_gene: TRBV4-1; CDR3aa: CASSQVAGGHINEQYF